These T cell receptor beta chains were read from a single sample in a study of cytomegalovirus exposure and HLA in healthy donors. Using immunoSEQ multiplex PCR, the repertoire was profiled, and TCRdb retains in-frame clones only, with some absent. Found here are about 360,000 clones, 70% to 90% of them singletons; the top ten hold 0.83%. The specimen sequenced was PBMCs. The receptors were sampled from a woman aged 18-29 years in good health and CMV-seronegative. Each CDR3 is given with its conserved first and last residue. D genes are given only for firm matches. Clone sizes are given selectively: once, few, many, or a class where the clone is expanded.

TRBJ2-5	TRBV7-9	.	.	TGTGCCAGCAGCTCCCTTGGGGGCCTCCAAGAGACCCAGTACTTC	CASSSLGGLQETQYF
TRBJ2-3	TRBV6-4	.	TRBD2	TGTGCCAGCAGTAGAGGTAGCGGGGAGACAGATACGCAGTATTTT	CASSRGSGETDTQYF
TRBJ2-1	TRBV11-2	.	TRBD2	TGTGCCAGCAGCTCACTAGCGGGAGAGAGGAATGAGCAGTTCTTC	CASSSLAGERNEQFF
TRBJ1-6	TRBV10-3	.	.	TGTGCCGGCAGGGTGGGCTATAATTCACCCCTCCACTTT	CAGRVGYNSPLHF
TRBJ2-3	TRBV6-6	.	.	TGTGCCACCCTCAAAGGGGGTACGCAGTATTTT	CATLKGGTQYF
TRBJ2-7	TRBV4-1	.	.	TGCGCCAGCAGCCAATCCTCTAGCGACTCCTACGAGCAGTACTTC	CASSQSSSDSYEQYF
TRBJ2-5	TRBV2	few	.	TGTGCCAGCAGTGATCGGGAGACCCAGTACTTC	CASSDRETQYF
TRBJ2-7	TRBV11-1	.	.	TGTGCCAGCAGCTTACCAGGAACCTACGAGCAGTACTTC	CASSLPGTYEQYF
TRBJ1-2	TRBV7-9	.	.	TGTGCCAGCAGGGACAGAAGCTATGGCTACACCTTC	CASRDRSYGYTF
TRBJ2-7	TRBV9	.	.	TGTGCCAGCAGCCCCCGTGGGGGGTGGGACGAGCAGTACTTC	CASSPRGGWDEQYF
TRBJ2-5	TRBV5-1	once	TRBD1	TGCGCCAGCAGCTTGTTAGTGGGGACAGGGAAGAGGGTCGAAGAGACCCAGTACTTC	CASSLLVGTGKRVEETQYF
TRBJ2-5	TRBV28	.	.	TGTGCCAGCAGTTTACGGGAGACCCAGTACTTC	CASSLRETQYF
TRBJ1-2	TRBV19	.	.	TGTGCCAGCGCGGGTTGGGCCATACCCAACTATGGCTACACCTTC	CASAGWAIPNYGYTF
TRBJ2-5	TRBV30	.	.	TGTGCCTGGGATAGAGGACTTTCGGAGACCCAGTACTTC	CAWDRGLSETQYF
TRBJ2-7	TRBV6-1	.	TRBD1	TGTGCCAGCAGTGGGGGGGCGACAGGGGAGTACGAGCAGTACTTC	CASSGGATGEYEQYF
TRBJ2-2	TRBV19	once	.	TGTGCCAGTAGTATAAGCCATTCCGCCGGGGAGCTGTTTTTT	CASSISHSAGELFF
TRBJ2-5	TRBV5-4	few	.	TGTGCCAGCAGCCCCGCCGCCGGGACTTACAGCGGTGAGACCCAGTACTTC	CASSPAAGTYSGETQYF
TRBJ2-1	TRBV5-5	.	TRBD1	TGTGCCAGCAGCCAGGACAGGAGCTCCTACAATGAGCAGTTCTTC	CASSQDRSSYNEQFF
TRBJ2-7	TRBV6-1	.	.	TGTGCCAGCAGCGAGATACGCGGGGCGAACGAGCAGTACTTC	CASSEIRGANEQYF
TRBJ1-3	TRBV4-1	.	.	TGCGCCAGCAGCAGTAACAGGGACCCTGGAAACACCATATATTTT	CASSSNRDPGNTIYF
TRBJ2-5	TRBV7-2	.	.	TGTGCCAGCAGCCGAGTAATACCGGAGACCCAGTACTTC	CASSRVIPETQYF
TRBJ2-2	TRBV19	.	.	TGTGCCAGTAGGTACAGCACTTATACCGGGGAGCTGTTTTTT	CASRYSTYTGELFF
TRBJ2-2	TRBV7-2	.	.	TGTGCCAGCAGCCTCATCGGAGCAACCGGGGAGCTGTTTTTT	CASSLIGATGELFF
TRBJ2-1	TRBV6-5	.	.	TGTGCCAGCAGTTCCCCCTCCGACGGAGTCAATGAGCAGTTCTTC	CASSSPSDGVNEQFF
TRBJ2-1	TRBV7-2	.	.	TGTGCCAGCACCGATTACCTTAGGACTCCGAGGGTCTTC	CASTDYLRTPRVF
TRBJ2-6	TRBV11-3	.	.	TGTGCCAGCAGCTTATTATCTAGCTCTGGGGCCAACGTCCTGACTTTC	CASSLLSSSGANVLTF
TRBJ1-2	TRBV7-9	.	TRBD1	TGTGCCAGCAGCCTGGACAGGGGGCTGACTGGCTACACCTTC	CASSLDRGLTGYTF
TRBJ2-7	TRBV18	.	TRBD2	TGTGCCAGCTCACCTCAGAGCGGGAGCCCTAACGAGCAGTACTTC	CASSPQSGSPNEQYF
TRBJ2-3	TRBV2	.	.	TGTGCCAGCAGAGGGGGAGATACGCAGTATTTT	CASRGGDTQYF
TRBJ2-7	TRBV5-1	.	TRBD2	TGCGCCAGCAGCTTGTACGGTAGCGGGGAGCAGTACTTC	CASSLYGSGEQYF
TRBJ1-4	TRBV5-4	.	TRBD1	TGTGCCAGCAGCCTGGGACAGGGGGAAAAACTGTTTTTT	CASSLGQGEKLFF
TRBJ1-3	TRBV2	.	.	TGTGCCAGCAGTGAATATGCCAGTCTCCTCTCTGGAAACACCATATATTTT	CASSEYASLLSGNTIYF
TRBJ1-1	TRBV10-2	few	TRBD1	TGCGCCAGCAGGGAGGGGACAGGAACTGAAGCTTTCTTT	CASREGTGTEAFF